Listed here are 31 T cell receptor beta chains from one sample, sequenced in a study of shared clonotypes between healthy human individuals. The repertoire was sequenced with immunoSEQ multiplex PCR; TCRdb's copy has only in-frame clones and lacks some. This sample has roughly 2.1 million clones, with 85% to 95% found just once. CD45RO-negative cells were positively selected for CCR7, leaving out terminally differentiated effector memory CD45RA+ cells. Sample: naive CD8+ T cells from PBMCs. The receptor source for this set is a young man in good health. Some clones in this sample may be carry-over from other donors' samples.

The gene calls are TRBV28 and TRBJ1-2, with D tentatively TRBD1 (6 bases). CDR3 size: 13 residues. V was shortened by 3 bases and J by 6 bases, with 11 bases between the two germline ends. The germline CDR1 and CDR2 sequences are MDHEN and SYDVKM. The CDR3 DNA reads as TGTGCCAGCAGTTTTGCAGGGGAGGATGGCTACACCTTC. Translating it yields CASSFAGEDGYTF.

The chain carries TRBV15 and TRBJ2-1, with TRBD1 identical over 7 bases. V trimming: 8 bases; J trimming: 6 bases; junction bases outside the gene matches: 7. CDR3 size: 13 residues. Germline assignment: CDR1 LNHNV and CDR2 YYDKDF (reference sequence). Here the CDR3 reads CATAGGAANEQFF. Here the CDR3 DNA reads TGTGCCACCGCAGGGGGAGCGGCCAATGAGCAGTTCTTC.

The gene calls are TRBV27 and TRBJ2-3, with 8 bases that match TRBD2. Germline-derived CDR1 and CDR2 are MNHEY and SMNVEV (reference sequence). V trimming: 1 base; J trimming: 4 bases; junction bases outside the gene matches: 10. This CDR3 has 17 amino acids. CDR3 region: CASSLLPIAGRADTQYF. The CDR3 DNA is TGTGCCAGCAGTTTATTACCTATAGCGGGAAGAGCAGATACGCAGTATTTT.

This clone showed up just once. Additional DNA sequences in this sample encode the identical CDR3. V and J are TRBV28 and TRBJ1-2, with D unresolved. Germline CDR1 reads MDHEN; CDR2 reads SYDVKM. V lost 4 bases, J lost 8 bases, and 11 bases lay in between. The CDR3 contains 12 residues. Here the CDR3 DNA reads TGTGCCAGCAGTTCTGGGTTGGGGGGCTACACCTTC. Its translation is CASSSGLGGYTF.

J is TRBJ2-7 and V is TRBV19, with a possible D match to TRBD1 (6 bases). This CDR3 comprises 14 residues. CDR1 and CDR2 (germline): LNHDA, SQIVND (reference sequence). V lost 3 bases to trimming and J lost 5 bases, with 14 bases between them. CDR3: CASSIIGGEDEQYF. The DNA for the CDR3 is TGTGCCAGTAGTATCATAGGGGGAGAAGACGAGCAGTACTTC. The full variable domain, in which reference TRBV19 and TRBJ2-7 provide the parts outside the CDR3, is DGGITQSPKYLFRKEGQNVTLSCEQNLNHDAMYWYRQDPGQGLRLIYYSQIVNDFQKGDIAEGYSVSREKKESFPLTVTSAQKNPTAFYLCASSIIGGEDEQYFGPGTRLTVT.

This chain links TRBV5-1 with TRBJ1-2; D possibly corresponds to TRBD1 (5 bases). The CDR3 covers 14 residues. Germline V gene data show CDR1 as SGHRS and CDR2 as YFSETQ. The V gene lost 3 bases and the J gene lost 3 bases, with 12 bases spanning the gap. The CDR3 sequence: CASSSTALYYGYTF. CDR3 coding DNA: TGCGCCAGCAGCTCGACAGCACTCTACTATGGCTACACCTTC.

Turning to this clone: This CDR3 is also generated by other DNA sequences in the sample. This rearrangement joins TRBV13 to TRBJ2-1; D is uncertain. Germline assignment: CDR1 PRHDT and CDR2 FYEKMQ (reference sequence). The V and J ends lost 0 bases and 7 bases respectively, with 1 base between them. CDR3 length equals 11 residues. The CDR3 here is CASSLGNEQFF. As DNA, the CDR3 is TGTGCCAGCAGCTTAGGAAATGAGCAGTTCTTC. The variable domain in full, with the rest retrieved from reference TRBV13 and TRBJ2-1, is AAGVIQSPRHLIKEKRETATLKCYPIPRHDTVYWYQQGPGQDPQFLISFYEKMQSDKGSIPDRFSAQQFSDYHSELNMSSLELGDSALYFCASSLGNEQFFGPGTRLTVL.

The chain joins TRBV27 to TRBJ2-7, with D perhaps TRBD1 (6 bases). This CDR3 comprises 14 residues. Trimming removed 5 bases from V and 5 bases from J, with 16 bases in between. CDR1 and CDR2 (germline): MNHEY, SMNVEV (reference sequence). The CDR3 reads CASSPLNRVNEQYF. Here the CDR3 DNA reads TGTGCCAGCAGTCCGCTAAACAGGGTCAACGAGCAGTACTTC.

J is TRBJ1-2 and V is TRBV5-4; tentatively, D is TRBD1 (5 bases). Trimming took 5 bases from V and 5 from J, leaving 10 bases between them. This CDR3 has 12 amino acids. Germline loops: CDR1 SGHNT, CDR2 YYREEE (reference sequence). CDR3 residues: CASSGGWYGYTF. CDR3 nucleotides: TGTGCCAGCAGTGGGGGTTGGTATGGCTACACCTTC.

This chain joins TRBV28 and TRBJ2-1; TRBD2 might be the D (5 bases). CDR1 is MDHEN, CDR2 SYDVKM, per germline. There are 14 residues in the CDR3. The ends were cut back, 3 bases at V and 4 bases at J, with 10 bases in the middle. The CDR3 sequence: CASSFTGFYNEQFF. The CDR3, as DNA: TGTGCCAGCAGTTTCACGGGATTTTACAATGAGCAGTTCTTC.

The CDR3 region has the DNA TGTGCCAGCAGTTACAGGACACGCGAGCAGTACTTC. This encodes CASSYRTREQYF. The chain recombines TRBV14 with TRBJ2-7, with TRBD1 as a possible D gene (5 bases). V shed 6 bases and J shed 6 bases, with 12 bases lying between them. The germline CDR1 and CDR2 sequences are SGHDN and FVKESK. CDR3 size: 12 residues.

J is TRBJ2-7 and V is TRBV9, with TRBD1 matching over 8 bases. The CDR3 sequence is 16 residues long. Trimming cost V 3 bases and J 4 bases; bases outside gene matches: 12. Per the germline V gene, CDR1 is SGDLS and CDR2 is YYNGEE. CDR3 sequence reads: CASSASPRQGFYEQYF. CDR3 sequence (DNA): TGTGCCAGCAGCGCCTCTCCGAGACAGGGGTTTTACGAGCAGTACTTC.

The V call is TRBV7-2, the J call TRBJ2-1; the match to TRBD2 covers 7 bases. The CDR3 runs 12 residues. Germline V gives CDR1 SGHTA, CDR2 FQGNSA. Trimming cost V 0 bases and J 12 bases; bases outside gene matches: 2. The CDR3 spells CASSLARELQFF. The CDR3 nucleotides are TGTGCCAGCAGCTTAGCGCGGGAGTTGCAGTTCTTC.

The rearrangement links TRBV4-1 to TRBJ2-7; 15 bases agree with TRBD2. The CDR3 is 15 residues long. The V gene end was trimmed by 6 bases and the J gene end by 6 bases; junction bases not matched to a gene: 6. Germline CDR1 is MGHRA and CDR2 is YSYEKL. The CDR3 region has the DNA TGCGCCAGCAGAGGACTAGCGGGAGGGGGCGGCGAGCAGTACTTC. The encoded protein is CASRGLAGGGGEQYF.

The chain combines TRBV27 with TRBJ2-5; D may be TRBD1 or TRBD2 (5 bases each). Germline CDR1 and CDR2: MNHEY and SMNVEV (reference sequence). The CDR3 loop spans 15 amino acids. V lost 3 bases and J 5 bases, leaving 16 bases between the germline ends. The CDR3 nucleotides read TGTGCCAGCAGTTTTCTAGGGACCGATCGGGAGACCCAGTACTTC. It yields the protein CASSFLGTDRETQYF.

The chain couples TRBV28 to TRBJ1-2; 8 bases align to TRBD1. The CDR3 extends over 15 amino acids. CDR1 is MDHEN and CDR2 is SYDVKM in the germline V gene. V gave up 10 bases and J gave up 4 bases; unmatched junction bases: 14. CDR3: CAIMPGTGLFYGYTF. DNA of the CDR3: TGTGCCATCATGCCCGGGACAGGACTTTTCTATGGCTACACCTTC.

CDR3 amino acids: CASSYDSQLYEQYF. CDR3 DNA sequence: TGTGCCAGCAGCTACGACTCTCAGTTATACGAGCAGTACTTC. The chain recombines TRBV5-8 with TRBJ2-7, with D unclear. The germline V gene encodes CDR1 SGHTS and CDR2 YDEGEE. Trimming removed 3 bases from V and 4 bases from J, with 14 bases in between. The CDR3 length is 14 residues.

V and J are TRBV4-1 and TRBJ2-3; D is undetermined. This CDR3 contains 15 residues. Germline lookup yields CDR1 MGHRA and CDR2 YSYEKL. The ends were cut back, 1 base at V and 0 bases at J, with 8 bases in the middle. CDR3 region: CASSQVRSSTDTQYF. In DNA form, the CDR3 reads TGCGCCAGCAGCCAAGTTCGATCTAGCACAGATACGCAGTATTTT.

The chain recombines TRBV5-8 with TRBJ2-7, with TRBD1 identical over 9 bases. Germline V gene lookup returns CDR1 SGHTS and CDR2 YDEGEE. V shed 4 bases, J shed 4 bases, and the junction held 9 bases outside the gene matches. The CDR3 length is 15 residues. In DNA form, the CDR3 reads TGTGCCAGCAGCCAGGACAGGGGACGGGTATACGAGCAGTACTTC. It yields the protein CASSQDRGRVYEQYF.

V usage is TRBV29-1 and J usage is TRBJ2-2; D call uncertain. CDR3 length: 12 amino acids. V lost 3 bases to trimming and J lost 7 bases, with 9 bases between them. CDR1 and CDR2 (germline): SQVTM, ANQGSEA. The CDR3, as DNA: TGCAGCGTTGACCGGCGATACGGGGAGCTGTTTTTT. Translating it yields CSVDRRYGELFF.

There are a few counts of this clone. V is TRBV30 and J is TRBJ1-1; D is ambiguous. The V gene lost 5 bases and the J gene lost 4 bases, with 17 bases spanning the gap. Germline assignment: CDR1 GTSNPN and CDR2 SVGIG (reference sequence). There are 14 residues in the CDR3. This CDR3 reads CAWVDPGMGTEAFF. The CDR3 nucleotides are TGTGCCTGGGTCGATCCGGGGATGGGCACTGAAGCTTTCTTT.

The table lists this clone with a few counts. Here the CDR3 DNA reads TGTGCCAGCAGCTTAATCTTCTCGGACACTGAAGCTTTCTTT. Translated, it gives CASSLIFSDTEAFF. The V call is TRBV11-2, the J call TRBJ1-1; D unclear. The ends were cut back, 2 bases at V and 3 bases at J, with 10 bases in the middle. The CDR3 is 14 amino acids. Per germline, CDR1 SGHAT and CDR2 FQNNGV.

The V call is TRBV27, the J call TRBJ2-1; D is possibly TRBD2 (5 bases). CDR1 MNHEY and CDR2 SMNVEV come from the germline V gene (reference sequence). The CDR3 contains 12 residues. V dropped 4 bases and J dropped 12 bases, with 13 bases sitting between them. The CDR3: CASSSEGAVQFF. The CDR3 coding sequence is TGTGCCAGCAGTTCCGAGGGCGCGGTGCAGTTCTTC.

V gene TRBV15 combines with J gene TRBJ1-2; tentatively, D is TRBD1 (5 bases). The CDR3 length is 13 residues. Germline values: CDR1 LNHNV, CDR2 YYDKDF (reference sequence). Trimming took 8 bases from V and 3 from J, leaving 13 bases between them. The CDR3: CATEDSAYYGYTF. CDR3 nucleotides: TGTGCCACCGAAGACAGTGCTTACTATGGCTACACCTTC.

The chain joins TRBV27 to TRBJ2-3, with 9 bases that match TRBD2. The CDR3 sequence is 16 residues long. Germline CDR1 is MNHEY and CDR2 is SMNVEV (reference sequence). Trimming at V came to 3 bases and at J to 1 base, leaving 5 bases not matched to a gene. The CDR3 DNA sequence: TGTGCCAGCAGTTTTTCGCGGGAGGGAGGCACAGATACGCAGTATTTT. It specifies CASSFSREGGTDTQYF.

The chain carries TRBV19 and TRBJ1-4, with TRBD1 identical over 7 bases. V was pared by 10 bases and J by 5 bases, with 10 bases of the junction left unmatched. There are 14 residues in the CDR3. Germline-derived CDR1 and CDR2 are LNHDA and SQIVND (reference sequence). The CDR3 nucleotides read TGTGCCAACGAAGACAGGGCGGAGAATGAAAAACTGTTTTTT. As protein: CANEDRAENEKLFF.

In this sample, this clone turned up once. The sample contains more than one DNA sequence encoding this CDR3. The V call is TRBV27, the J call TRBJ1-5; the D is unclear. Germline loops: CDR1 MNHEY, CDR2 SMNVEV (reference sequence). V dropped 5 bases and J dropped 1 base, with 6 bases sitting between them. The CDR3 runs to 13 residues. The DNA of the CDR3 is TGTGCCAGCAGTCCCCAAAGCAATCAGCCCCAGCATTTT. Translation gives CASSPQSNQPQHF.

J is TRBJ1-1 and V is TRBV29-1; D is ambiguous. The CDR3 is made up of 15 amino acids. Germline values: CDR1 SQVTM, CDR2 ANQGSEA. Trimming left V 6 bases short and J 2 bases short, with 19 bases between. DNA of the CDR3: TGCAGCGTGGAGGGCCGGAGGGAGACAAACACTGAAGCTTTCTTT. Its protein is CSVEGRRETNTEAFF. Drawing the rest from reference TRBV29-1 and TRBJ1-1, the complete variable domain is SAVISQKPSRDICQRGTSLTIQCQVDSQVTMMFWYRQQPGQSLTLIATANQGSEATYESGFVIDKFPISRPNLTFSTLTVSNMSPEDSSIYLCSVEGRRETNTEAFFGQGTRLTVV.

The V and J genes are TRBV30 and TRBJ1-2; D unclear. This CDR3 region has 11 residues. Trimming removed 2 bases at V and 13 bases at J, with 14 bases between. The germline CDR1 and CDR2 sequences are GTSNPN and SVGIG (reference sequence). The DNA of the CDR3 is TGTGCCTGGAGTTTAAACCGGGAAGGCACCTTC. It specifies CAWSLNREGTF.

As to this clone: The same CDR3 also results from other DNA sequences found in this sample. The V gene is TRBV6-5, the J gene TRBJ2-7; possibly TRBD1 or TRBD2 for D (5 bases each). From germline, CDR1 is MNHEY and CDR2 SVGAGI. The V end lost 2 bases, the J end lost 1 base, and 12 bases lay between the germline ends. This CDR3 region has 15 residues. The chain's CDR3 is CASSYGTPASYEQYF. The DNA of the CDR3 is TGTGCCAGCAGTTACGGGACCCCCGCGTCCTACGAGCAGTACTTC.

V and J are TRBV29-1 and TRBJ1-2; 7 positions agree with TRBD1. Germline V gives CDR1 SQVTM, CDR2 ANQGSEA. The CDR3 loop spans 12 amino acids. V lost 3 bases, J lost 12 bases, and 10 bases stayed unmatched. CDR3 amino acids: CSVEGQPRPDTF. CDR3 DNA: TGCAGCGTTGAGGGACAGCCCCGGCCCGACACCTTC.